The next 16 T cell receptor beta chains were all read from a single sample in a study of cytotoxic CD8 clonotypes in ibrutinib-treated CLL. Clones were sequenced by immunoSEQ multiplex PCR, and TCRdb holds only the in-frame ones, with some missing. The data show roughly 250,000 clones, 60% to 75% seen once. This specimen was PBMCs, taken after 24 months of ibrutinib treatment. The source of these receptors is a human donor with chronic lymphocytic leukemia.

The J gene is TRBJ2-7, the V gene TRBV7-9; 12 nucleotides line up with TRBD2. The CDR3 has 15 amino acids. The V and J ends lost 5 bases and 2 bases, in that order; junction bases with no gene match: 4. Germline V gene data show CDR1 as SEHNR and CDR2 as FQNEAQ (reference sequence). CDR3 region: CASSPRTSGTYEQYF. The CDR3 DNA reads TGTGCCAGCAGCCCAAGGACTAGCGGGACCTACGAGCAGTACTTC.

Only a few counts were recorded for this clone. V is TRBV7-9 and J is TRBJ2-7, with 8 bases lining up with TRBD1. The CDR3 contains 13 residues. The germline gives CDR1 SEHNR, CDR2 FQNEAQ (reference sequence). J gave up 4 bases and V 2 bases, and 1 base lay outside the gene matches. The CDR3, as DNA: TGTGCCAGCAGCTTAAACAGGGGGTACGAGCAGTACTTC. Amino acid sequence: CASSLNRGYEQYF.

Points on this clone: The junction shows a germline mismatch at one end, possibly a read error. The CDR3 bases are TGTGCTAGCAGCTTTTCAGAGAACACTGAAGCTTTCTTT. Its protein is CASSFSENTEAFF. The chain combines TRBV7-7 with TRBJ1-1; D not resolved. The CDR3 extends over 13 amino acids. Germline CDR1 and CDR2: SSHAT and FNYEAQ (reference sequence). Full variable domain (remainder filled in from reference TRBV7-7 and TRBJ1-1): GAGVSQSPRYKVTKRGQDVTLRCDPISSHATLYWYQQALGQGPEFLTYFNYEAQPDKSGLPSDRFSAERPEGSISTLTIQRTEQRDSAMYRCASSFSENTEAFFGQGTRLTVV.

Only a few counts were recorded for this clone. The chain carries TRBV6-5 and TRBJ2-2; perhaps TRBD1 as D (5 bases). Trimming shortened V by 11 bases and J by 1 base, and 14 bases separated the two germline ends. Germline V gene sequence: CDR1 MNHEY, CDR2 SVGAGI. This CDR3 spans 14 amino acids. The CDR3 region is CASLEGVNTGELFF. In nucleotides, the CDR3 is TGTGCCTCTTTGGAAGGGGTGAACACCGGGGAGCTGTTTTTT.

CDR3 coding DNA: TGTGCCAGCGCCATCGGAAACATTCAGTACTTC. Its protein product is CASAIGNIQYF. The rearrangement uses TRBV27 and TRBJ2-4; D unresolved. Germline-derived CDR1 and CDR2 are MNHEY and SMNVEV (reference sequence). Between the trimmed V and J ends, which lost 8 bases and 6 bases, there was a span of 8 bases. The CDR3 is made up of 11 amino acids.

The CDR3: CASSPQPISFSGNTIYF. CDR3 in DNA: TGTGCCAGCTCACCACAGCCAATTTCCTTCTCTGGAAACACCATATATTTT. The chain couples TRBV18 to TRBJ1-3; no clear D gene. Trimming left V 1 base short and J 0 bases short, with 13 bases between. CDR3 length equals 17 residues. CDR1 and CDR2 (germline): KGHSH, LQKENI.

There are a few counts of this clone. The chain couples TRBV5-1 to TRBJ1-2; 8 nucleotides agree with TRBD1. The CDR3 contains 14 residues. Germline V CDR1 and CDR2: SGHRS, YFSETQ. V was clipped by 0 bases and J by 6 bases; unmatched bases: 4. This CDR3 reads CASSLGTGIDGYTF. CDR3 DNA: TGCGCCAGCAGCTTGGGGACAGGGATCGATGGCTACACCTTC. Full variable domain (outside the CDR3, taken from reference TRBV5-1 and TRBJ1-2): KAGVTQTPRYLIKTRGQQVTLSCSPISGHRSVSWYQQTPGQGLQFLFEYFSETQRNKGNFPGRFSGRQFSNSRSEMNVSTLELGDSALYLCASSLGTGIDGYTFGSGTRLTVV.

This chain links TRBV28 with TRBJ2-3, with 8 bases fitting TRBD1. The CDR3 contains 16 residues. CDR1 is MDHEN and CDR2 is SYDVKM in the germline V gene. V gave up 5 bases and J gave up 5 bases; unmatched junction bases: 12. This CDR3 reads CASSRRQGSEGDTQYF. The CDR3 DNA follows: TGTGCCAGCAGTCGGCGACAGGGGTCTGAGGGAGATACGCAGTATTTT. Looking up the rest from reference TRBV28 and TRBJ2-3 gives the full variable domain: DVKVTQSSRYLVKRTGEKVFLECVQDMDHENMFWYRQDPGLGLRLIYFSYDVKMKEKGDIPEGYSVSREKKERFSLILESASTNQTSMYLCASSRRQGSEGDTQYFGPGTRLTVL.

V usage is TRBV7-6 and J usage is TRBJ2-2; TRBD2 matches 9 bases. Looked up from germline, CDR1 is SGHVS and CDR2 is FNYEAQ. Trimming took 3 bases from V and 1 from J; bases not matched to a gene: 9. The CDR3 has 18 amino acids. The CDR3 nucleotides are TGTGCCAGCAGCTTGACGCAGCAGACTAGCGGGAACACCGGGGAGCTGTTTTTT. Residues: CASSLTQQTSGNTGELFF.

The rearrangement joins TRBV6-6 to TRBJ2-2; D gene unclear. The length of the CDR3 is 11 residues. Deletions cut 7 bases from V and 6 bases from J, with 6 bases between. Germline V lookup: CDR1 MNHNY, CDR2 SVGAGI (reference sequence). The CDR3 region has the DNA TGTGCCAGCAATTTTGCCGGGGAGCTGTTTTTT. Protein product: CASNFAGELFF.

The chain has TRBV5-1 and TRBJ2-7, with D possibly being TRBD2 (5 bases). Trimming removed 2 bases at V and 6 bases at J, with 15 bases between. Germline V gene data show CDR1 as SGHRS and CDR2 as YFSETQ. CDR3 length equals 14 residues. The CDR3 spells CASSFRGSPAEQYF. DNA for the CDR3: TGCGCCAGCAGCTTTAGAGGGTCCCCAGCCGAGCAGTACTTC.

The chain is built from TRBV19 and TRBJ1-4; D call uncertain. The CDR3 is 13 residues long. Germline CDR1 and CDR2: LNHDA and SQIVND (reference sequence). V lost 6 bases and J 4 bases, leaving 9 bases between the germline ends. CDR3 loop: CASRRSGNEKLFF. The CDR3 DNA sequence: TGTGCCAGTAGGCGGTCCGGTAATGAAAAACTGTTTTTT.

The chain carries TRBV19 and TRBJ2-7, with TRBD2 identical over 7 bases. Germline V gene sequence: CDR1 LNHDA, CDR2 SQIVND (reference sequence). J was trimmed by 4 bases and V by 5 bases; bases with no gene match: 11. This CDR3 is 15 amino acids long. This CDR3 reads CASSARGSGEYEQYF. The CDR3 region has the DNA TGTGCCAGTAGTGCGCGGGGGTCTGGGGAGTACGAGCAGTACTTC.

J is TRBJ2-3 and V is TRBV30; D is ambiguous. Germline V lookup: CDR1 GTSNPN, CDR2 SVGIG (reference sequence). The CDR3 spans 12 residues. V dropped 3 bases and J dropped 6 bases, with 10 bases sitting between them. CDR3 residues: CAWSMGTDTQYF. CDR3 nucleotide sequence: TGTGCCTGGAGCATGGGAACCGATACGCAGTATTTT.

The table lists this clone with a count of one. The rearrangement joins TRBV7-2 to TRBJ2-4; D unclear. V gave up 3 bases and J gave up 8 bases, with 14 bases separating them. The CDR3 is made up of 14 amino acids. In germline, CDR1 is SGHTA, CDR2 FQGNSA. DNA of the CDR3: TGTGCCAGCAGCTTCACGCACGGTGGGGACATTCAGTACTTC. It encodes CASSFTHGGDIQYF. Full variable domain (rest looked up from reference TRBV7-2 and TRBJ2-4): GAGVSQSPSNKVTEKGKDVELRCDPISGHTALYWYRQSLGQGLEFLIYFQGNSAPDKSGLPSDRFSAERTGGSVSTLTIQRTQQEDSAVYLCASSFTHGGDIQYFGAGTRLSVL.

The chain recombines TRBV5-5 with TRBJ2-5; either TRBD1 or TRBD2 may fit D (6 bases each). Deletions cut 3 bases from V and 11 bases from J, with 23 bases between. The germline gives CDR1 SGHKS, CDR2 YYEKEE (reference sequence). The CDR3 length is 15 residues. This CDR3 reads CASSSPPDSRREQYF. In DNA, the CDR3 is TGTGCCAGCAGCTCCCCTCCGGACAGCCGACGGGAGCAGTACTTC.